The 29 T cell receptor beta chains in this list originate from one sample, sequenced in a study of shared clonotypes between healthy human individuals. TCRdb's copy holds only in-frame clones and misses some; the assay was immunoSEQ multiplex PCR. The table has roughly 490,000 clones, roughly 85% seen once. The sequenced sample was PBMCs. The receptor set was obtained from a middle-aged woman in good health. Some clones in this sample may be carry-over from other donors' samples.

The J gene is TRBJ2-1, the V gene TRBV11-1, with 7 bases fitting TRBD2. Germline CDR1 reads SGHAT; CDR2 reads FQDESV (reference sequence). This CDR3 region has 15 residues. V lost 5 bases to trimming and J lost 2 bases; unmatched junction nucleotides: 6. The chain's CDR3 is CASSLERDPYNEQFF. The CDR3 region has the DNA TGTGCCAGCAGCCTCGAGCGGGACCCCTACAATGAGCAGTTCTTC. The full variable domain, in which reference TRBV11-1 and TRBJ2-1 provide the parts outside the CDR3, is EAEVAQSPRYKITEKSQAVAFWCDPISGHATLYWYRQILGQGPELLVQFQDESVVDDSQLPKDRFSAERLKGVDSTLKIQPAELGDSAMYLCASSLERDPYNEQFFGPGTRLTVL.

The chain couples TRBV6-6 to TRBJ2-5; either TRBD1 or TRBD2 may fit D (5 bases each). The CDR3 totals 14 residues. V was shortened by 2 bases and J by 3 bases, with 10 bases between the two germline ends. Germline CDR1 reads MNHNY; CDR2 reads SVGAGI (reference sequence). The CDR3 here is CASSYPGREETQYF. CDR3 nucleotides: TGTGCCAGCAGTTACCCAGGGCGGGAAGAGACCCAGTACTTC.

The gene calls are TRBV19 and TRBJ1-5; 7 nucleotides line up with TRBD1. This CDR3 has 17 residues. With 5 bases clipped from V and 0 bases from J, the junction kept 10 bases outside the gene matches. The germline gives CDR1 LNHDA, CDR2 SQIVND (reference sequence). CDR3 DNA sequence: TGTGCCAGTAGTCCGCTGGGACAGCGGAATAGCAATCAGCCCCAGCATTTT. Translated: CASSPLGQRNSNQPQHF.

The chain uses TRBV5-6 and TRBJ2-7; TRBD2 matches at 7 bases. Trimming took 4 bases from V and 6 from J; bases not matched to a gene: 7. The CDR3 extends over 13 amino acids. CDR1 is SGHDT and CDR2 is YYEEEE in the germline V gene. The CDR3 DNA follows: TGTGCCAGCAGCCCGCTCGGGGGGACCGAGCAGTACTTC. Protein product: CASSPLGGTEQYF. Complete variable domain (other parts from reference TRBV5-6 and TRBJ2-7): DAGVTQSPTHLIKTRGQQVTLRCSPKSGHDTVSWYQQALGQGPQFIFQYYEEEERQRGNFPDRFSGHQFPNYSSELNVNALLLGDSALYLCASSPLGGTEQYFGPGTRLTVT.

The chain combines TRBV9 with TRBJ1-3; 7 bases line up with TRBD1. This CDR3 spans 16 amino acids. Germline CDR1 and CDR2: SGDLS and YYNGEE. J lost 0 bases, V lost 0 bases, and 3 bases had no gene match. The CDR3 DNA follows: TGTGCCAGCAGCGTAGCAGGGGGGCACTCTGGAAACACCATATATTTT. It encodes CASSVAGGHSGNTIYF.

This clone was recorded only once. This chain links TRBV9 with TRBJ1-4, with unresolved D. Germline loops: CDR1 SGDLS, CDR2 YYNGEE. The V gene lost 1 base and the J gene lost 5 bases, with 15 bases spanning the gap. The length of the CDR3 is 16 residues. This CDR3 is CASSVSGGVLNEKLFF. The CDR3 DNA is TGTGCCAGCAGCGTAAGTGGCGGGGTTCTAAATGAAAAACTGTTTTTT.

This clone was counted once. V gene TRBV7-2 combines with J gene TRBJ2-1; 8 nucleotides agree with TRBD2. CDR1 is SGHTA and CDR2 is FQGNSA in the germline V gene. Losses at the gene ends were 2 bases for V and 4 bases for J; bases not matched to a gene: 10. The CDR3 has 17 amino acids. The CDR3 nucleotides read TGTGCCAGCAGCTTAAGTCTGGCGGGAGGAGGGTACAATGAGCAGTTCTTC. Translated: CASSLSLAGGGYNEQFF. The whole variable domain, remainder taken from reference TRBV7-2 and TRBJ2-1, is GAGVSQSPSNKVTEKGKDVELRCDPISGHTALYWYRQSLGQGLEFLIYFQGNSAPDKSGLPSDRFSAERTGGSVSTLTIQRTQQEDSAVYLCASSLSLAGGGYNEQFFGPGTRLTVL.

V and J are TRBV5-1 and TRBJ2-7; 7 bases align to TRBD1. The CDR3 has 13 amino acids. The junction had 4 bases not matched to a gene; V was cut back by 4 bases and J by 3 bases. The germline CDR1 and CDR2 sequences are SGHRS and YFSETQ. The CDR3 is CASSGQDSYEQYF. The CDR3 DNA is TGCGCCAGCAGCGGACAGGACAGCTACGAGCAGTACTTC. The whole variable domain, filled in from reference TRBV5-1 and TRBJ2-7, reads KAGVTQTPRYLIKTRGQQVTLSCSPISGHRSVSWYQQTPGQGLQFLFEYFSETQRNKGNFPGRFSGRQFSNSRSEMNVSTLELGDSALYLCASSGQDSYEQYFGPGTRLTVT.

The rearrangement uses TRBV30 and TRBJ2-1; 11 bases line up with TRBD1. The CDR3 sequence is 15 residues long. Trimming cost V 5 bases and J 10 bases; bases outside gene matches: 13. Per germline, CDR1 GTSNPN and CDR2 SVGIG (reference sequence). This CDR3 is CAWATWTGGLREQFF. In DNA, the CDR3 is TGTGCCTGGGCAACATGGACAGGGGGCCTCCGGGAGCAGTTCTTC.

The chain has TRBV18 and TRBJ1-1; D is perhaps TRBD1 (6 bases). CDR1 KGHSH and CDR2 LQKENI come from the germline V gene. V was trimmed by 1 base and J by 1 base, leaving 13 bases between them. The CDR3 has 16 residues. CDR3 in amino acids: CASSPRAGARNTEAFF. The CDR3 DNA is TGTGCCAGCTCACCACGGGCAGGGGCTAGGAACACTGAAGCTTTCTTT.

The CDR3 nucleotides are TGTGCCAGCAGCCAAAGGAGAGGGACGGGGGCCCAAGAGACCCAGTACTTC. This translates into CASSQRRGTGAQETQYF. The rearrangement uses TRBV14 and TRBJ2-5; D may match TRBD1 or TRBD2 (6 bases each). Per germline, CDR1 SGHDN and CDR2 FVKESK. Trimming stripped 2 bases from V and 1 base from J, with 17 bases between. The CDR3 is 17 residues long.

This rearrangement joins TRBV6-5 to TRBJ2-3, with D perhaps TRBD1 or TRBD2 (5 bases each). Looked up from germline, CDR1 is MNHEY and CDR2 is SVGAGI. The CDR3 consists of 15 residues. Trimming took 5 bases from V and 3 from J, leaving 15 bases between them. Here the CDR3 reads CASSPGSWGTDTQYF. The CDR3 DNA sequence: TGTGCCAGCAGTCCCGGCTCCTGGGGGACAGATACGCAGTATTTT.

The chain has TRBV27 and TRBJ1-4; D gene unclear. This CDR3 spans 13 amino acids. The V gene's germline CDR1 is MNHEY and CDR2 SMNVEV (reference sequence). Trimming shortened V by 6 bases and J by 8 bases, and 13 bases separated the two germline ends. CDR3 nucleotide sequence: TGTGCCAGCAGCTCCGTCGGTCGGGAAAAACTGTTTTTT. Translating it yields CASSSVGREKLFF.

This chain uses TRBV19 with TRBJ2-5, with 7 nucleotides matching TRBD1. The CDR3 is made up of 15 amino acids. Trimming at V came to 4 bases and at J to 0 bases, leaving 5 bases not matched to a gene. Germline V gene data show CDR1 as LNHDA and CDR2 as SQIVND (reference sequence). CDR3 residues: CASSKGTDHQETQYF. The CDR3 DNA is TGTGCCAGTAGTAAGGGGACAGATCACCAAGAGACCCAGTACTTC.

Details on this clone: Other DNA sequences in the sample encode the same CDR3. Written as DNA, the CDR3 is TGTGCCAGCAGCCCGCGCACAGATACGCAGTATTTT. Amino acid sequence: CASSPRTDTQYF. The chain is built from TRBV9 and TRBJ2-3, with D uncertain. Trimming stripped 4 bases from V and 1 base from J, with 4 bases between. Germline CDR1 and CDR2: SGDLS and YYNGEE. This CDR3 comprises 12 residues.

The genes are TRBV6-1 and TRBJ2-1, with TRBD1 as a possible D gene (6 bases). CDR1 is MNHNS, CDR2 SASEGT, per germline. V was shortened by 8 bases and J by 2 bases, with 13 bases between the two germline ends. The CDR3 sequence is 14 residues long. CDR3 protein: CASVTGSPYNEQFF. The CDR3 DNA follows: TGTGCCAGCGTTACAGGGAGCCCCTACAATGAGCAGTTCTTC.

The V gene is TRBV2, the J gene TRBJ2-7; 7 bases line up with TRBD1. Germline CDR1 is SNHLY and CDR2 is FYNNEI. Unmatched junction bases numbered 4, after V lost 2 bases and J lost 3 bases. This CDR3 comprises 14 residues. CDR3 residues: CASSERTGGYEQYF. The CDR3 region has the DNA TGTGCCAGCAGTGAACGGACAGGCGGCTACGAGCAGTACTTC. Full variable domain (missing parts from reference TRBV2 and TRBJ2-7): EPEVTQTPSHQVTQMGQEVILRCVPISNHLYFYWYRQILGQKVEFLVSFYNNEISEKSEIFDDQFSVERPDGSNFTLKIRSTKLEDSAMYFCASSERTGGYEQYFGPGTRLTVT.

This chain links TRBV7-8 with TRBJ2-7, with D maybe TRBD1 (5 bases). Trimming stripped 6 bases from V and 6 bases from J, with 18 bases between. Germline CDR1 is SGHVS and CDR2 is FQNEAQ. The CDR3 has 14 amino acids. CDR3 DNA sequence: TGTGCCAGCAGTGACAAGGGGTCCCCCTCCGAGCAGTACTTC. This encodes CASSDKGSPSEQYF.

In this sample, this clone turned up once. With a much larger clone just one base away, this may be a read error. The chain links TRBV7-9 to TRBJ1-2; D call uncertain. The CDR3 is 12 amino acids. V was clipped by 5 bases and J by 2 bases, with 6 bases between them. Germline CDR1 SEHNR, CDR2 FQNEAQ (reference sequence). For the CDR3, the DNA is TGTGCCAGCAGCCCCGACAACTATGGCTACACCTTC. Amino acids: CASSPDNYGYTF.

As DNA, the CDR3 is TGTGCCAGCTCACCTGGGACAGGAGACCAATACGAGCAGTACTTC. This encodes CASSPGTGDQYEQYF. V gene TRBV18 combines with J gene TRBJ2-7; 8 bases agree with TRBD1. This CDR3 has 15 amino acids. With 3 bases clipped from V and 4 bases from J, the junction kept 8 bases outside the gene matches. Germline V gene sequence: CDR1 KGHSH, CDR2 LQKENI.

This chain links TRBV27 with TRBJ1-2; D gene uncertain. V lost 5 bases, J lost 4 bases, and 20 bases lay in between. CDR1 is MNHEY and CDR2 is SMNVEV in the germline V gene (reference sequence). CDR3 length: 16 residues. The CDR3 loop is CASSGQPTITLYGYTF. CDR3 nucleotides: TGTGCCAGCAGTGGCCAGCCTACCATCACCCTCTATGGCTACACCTTC.

The chain uses TRBV7-2 and TRBJ2-3, with TRBD1 as a possible D gene (5 bases). Trimming stripped 2 bases from V and 6 bases from J, with 12 bases between. The CDR3 contains 14 residues. The germline CDR1 and CDR2 sequences are SGHTA and FQGNSA. The CDR3 DNA reads TGTGCCAGCAGCTTATGGGGCAGTCTTGATACGCAGTATTTT. This sequence encodes CASSLWGSLDTQYF.

The chain's CDR3 is CASSLGSGSITDTQYF. CDR3 nucleotides: TGCGCCAGCAGCTTGGGTAGCGGGAGTATTACAGATACGCAGTATTTT. V is TRBV5-1 and J is TRBJ2-3; 9 nucleotides match TRBD2. The CDR3 loop spans 16 amino acids. CDR1 is SGHRS, CDR2 YFSETQ, per germline. V was pared by 0 bases and J by 3 bases, with 5 bases of the junction left unmatched.

This clone was observed a few times. The DNA of the CDR3 is TGTGCCAGCAGCTCCGGGACTAGCGGCTCCTACAATGAGCAGTTCTTC. Translation: CASSSGTSGSYNEQFF. The rearrangement links TRBV4-2 to TRBJ2-1; 11 nucleotides align to TRBD2. This CDR3 spans 16 amino acids. Unmatched junction bases numbered 3, after V lost 5 bases and J lost 0 bases. Germline V gives CDR1 LGHNA, CDR2 YNFKEQ.

DNA for the CDR3: TGTGCCAGCAGCGAAGGAGGGGCCATGAACACTGAAGCTTTCTTT. This encodes CASSEGGAMNTEAFF. J is TRBJ1-1 and V is TRBV5-4, with a tentative D call TRBD1 (5 bases). CDR3 length: 15 residues. Germline V gene sequence: CDR1 SGHNT, CDR2 YYREEE (reference sequence). The germline V and J ends were trimmed by 4 bases and 0 bases, with 13 bases remaining between them.

The CDR3 DNA follows: TGTGCCAGCAGCGTTGATAGCGGGAGCGCCTACAATGAGCAGTTCTTC. Translated: CASSVDSGSAYNEQFF. The chain carries TRBV9 and TRBJ2-1; TRBD2 aligns across 9 bases. This CDR3 has 16 residues. V was clipped by 2 bases and J by 2 bases; unmatched bases: 5. CDR1 is SGDLS, CDR2 YYNGEE, per germline.

V is TRBV5-1 and J is TRBJ2-3, with D tentatively TRBD1 or TRBD2 (5 bases each). CDR1 is SGHRS, CDR2 YFSETQ, per germline. The CDR3 covers 16 residues. V was clipped by 4 bases and J by 3 bases, with 18 bases between them. In DNA form, the CDR3 reads TGCGCCAGCAGCCCAGAGGGACGCTGGGGGACAGATACGCAGTATTTT. Its translation is CASSPEGRWGTDTQYF.

This clone was recorded once. The chain recombines TRBV2 with TRBJ2-7, with TRBD2 matching 8 bases. Trimming removed 6 bases from V and 6 bases from J; junction bases left unmatched: 16. The CDR3 runs to 16 residues. CDR1 is SNHLY, CDR2 FYNNEI, per germline. CDR3 sequence reads: CASRGRKREIWVEQYF. The CDR3 DNA follows: TGTGCCAGCAGAGGACGAAAGCGGGAGATTTGGGTCGAGCAGTACTTC.

The V call is TRBV10-3, the J call TRBJ2-1; no clear D. Germline CDR1 is ENHRY and CDR2 is SYGVKD. The CDR3 runs 17 residues. The V end was cut by 6 bases, the J end by 0 bases, with 18 bases between. This CDR3 is CAISLGTTDRSYNEQFF. DNA for the CDR3: TGTGCCATCAGCCTCGGAACGACGGACCGCTCCTACAATGAGCAGTTCTTC.